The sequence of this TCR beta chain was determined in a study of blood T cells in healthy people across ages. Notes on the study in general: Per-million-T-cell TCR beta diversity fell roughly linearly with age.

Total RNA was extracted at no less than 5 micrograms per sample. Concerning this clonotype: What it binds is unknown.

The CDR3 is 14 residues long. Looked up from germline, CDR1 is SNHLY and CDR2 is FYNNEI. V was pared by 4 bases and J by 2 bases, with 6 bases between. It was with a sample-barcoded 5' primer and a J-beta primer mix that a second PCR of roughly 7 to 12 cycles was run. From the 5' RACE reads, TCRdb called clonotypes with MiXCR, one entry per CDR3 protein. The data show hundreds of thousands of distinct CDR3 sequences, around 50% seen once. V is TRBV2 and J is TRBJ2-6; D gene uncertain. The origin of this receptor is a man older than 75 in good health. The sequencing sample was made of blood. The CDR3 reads CASSARAGANVLTF. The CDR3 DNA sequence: TGTGCCAGCAGTGCCCGGGCTGGGGCCAACGTCCTGACTTTC.